The present T cell receptor beta chain was sequenced within a study of blood T cells in healthy people across ages. Germline V lookup: CDR1 SGHTA, CDR2 FQGNSA. This CDR3 is built from 12 residues. This clonotype was counted only a few times. As yet, its antigen is unknown. A sample-barcoded 5' primer and a J-beta primer mix were used in a second PCR of roughly 7 to 11 cycles. Sequencing yielded, for each sample, at least 3 million paired-end reads carrying CDR3. TCRdb processed the 5' RACE reads anew with MiXCR; each CDR3 protein has one entry. Altogether roughly 860,000 distinct CDR3 sequences are present, 55% to 65% being singletons, with the ten largest covering around 30%. Study results and limitations: Estimated diversity that came from one million T cells was considered an underestimate.

Donors were healthy Caucasian individuals from Russia aged about 6 to 95. The receptor was isolated from a man aged 25-45 years in good health. The rearrangement joins TRBV7-2 to TRBJ2-5; no definite D call. The J call is doubtful: the DNA matches TRBJ2-7 better. Sequenced sample: blood. In DNA, the CDR3 is TGTGCCAGCAGCCCAGTCAAGTACGAGCAGTACTTC. Amino acids: CASSPVKYEQYF.